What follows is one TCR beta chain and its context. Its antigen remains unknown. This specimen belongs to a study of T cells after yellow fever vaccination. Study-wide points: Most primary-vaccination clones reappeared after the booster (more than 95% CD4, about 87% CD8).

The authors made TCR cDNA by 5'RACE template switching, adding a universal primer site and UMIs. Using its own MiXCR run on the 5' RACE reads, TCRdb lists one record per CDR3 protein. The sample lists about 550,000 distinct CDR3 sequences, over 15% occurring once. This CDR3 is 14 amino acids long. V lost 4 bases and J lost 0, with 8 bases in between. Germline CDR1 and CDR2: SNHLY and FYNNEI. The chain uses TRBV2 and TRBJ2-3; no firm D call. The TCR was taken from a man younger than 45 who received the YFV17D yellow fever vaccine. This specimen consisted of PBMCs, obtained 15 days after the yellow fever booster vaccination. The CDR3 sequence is CASSVLLSTDTQYF. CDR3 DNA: TGTGCCAGCAGTGTCCTACTAAGCACAGATACGCAGTATTTT.